This TCR beta chain was observed in a study of blood T cell repertoires in COVID-19. Study overall: Whether acute or convalescent, the COVID-19 samples came from the United States, Italy and Spain.

Clones were sequenced by immunoSEQ multiplex PCR, and TCRdb holds only the in-frame ones, with some missing. The sample shows roughly 170,000 clones, around 78% of them seen only once. The germline V gene encodes CDR1 MNHEY and CDR2 SMNVEV (reference sequence). This CDR3 comprises 13 residues. The V and J ends lost 6 bases and 0 bases respectively, with 8 bases between them. The chain links TRBV27 to TRBJ1-1; a weak D match, TRBD1 (6 bases). The sample was PBMCs or T cells enriched from blood (not recorded which). The clonotype was recovered from a woman between 45 and 65 years old who had recovered from COVID-19. The CDR3 reads CASRDSLNTEAFF. CDR3 in DNA: TGTGCCAGCAGGGACAGCCTGAACACTGAAGCTTTCTTT.